In this sample, the clone carrying this T cell receptor beta chain turned up a few times. Its antigen is not known. Germline V gene data show CDR1 as LNHDA and CDR2 as SQIVND (reference sequence). The junction had 1 base not matched to a gene; V was cut back by 0 bases and J by 4 bases. This CDR3 is built from 15 residues. This specimen belongs to a study of cytomegalovirus exposure and HLA in healthy donors. Findings and limits, study-wide: In an earlier analysis, most TCR beta V segments were productive about 90% or about 30% of the time. Compared with the approximately 700-donor mean, an Asian-associated ancestry cluster reportedly had fewer N-insertions, according to a later analysis.

PCR used 60 Vbeta primers and 13 Jbeta primers. Profiling relied on immunoSEQ multiplex PCR, and the TCRdb table lists in-frame clones only, not all of them. The repertoire holds 100,000 to 150,000 clones, with approximately 75% as singletons. This sequence joins TRBV19 and TRBJ1-5, with 9 nucleotides matching TRBD1. The receptor was isolated from a man aged 25-45 years in good health and CMV-seronegative. The specimen sequenced was PBMCs. The CDR3 loop reads CASSIDGQGNQPQHF. The CDR3 nucleotides read TGTGCCAGTAGTATAGATGGACAGGGGAATCAGCCCCAGCATTTT.